This T cell receptor beta chain was recovered during a study of T cells after yellow fever vaccination (dated by TCRdb to 2018 to 2020). Study-level background: The SMART-Seq v4 Ultra Low Input RNA kit was used to prepare libraries from fractions with low cell numbers. To track T-cell clones before and after primary and booster YFV17D yellow fever vaccination, bulk TCR alpha and beta repertoires were sequenced longitudinally. Two healthy male donors made up the cohort, one aged 18 to 30 years and the other aged 30 to 40 years. Blood samples were taken at several timepoints before and after primary and secondary immunization, and bulk PBMC replicates and cell subsets were isolated.

Results and caveats for the whole study, not just this receptor: A small share of clonotypes occurred in both CD4 and CD8 compartments, likely arising from convergent recombination. Because only a couple of donors were included in the study, the extent to which the findings can be generalized is limited. Computational filtering was needed because FACS-sorted repertoires could contain abundant contaminating clonotypes from the bulk population. After the booster, most of the clones that had expanded following primary vaccination were detected again (almost 98% of CD4 and roughly 90% of CD8), which suggests that memory was broadly maintained. The secondary T-cell response was found to be weaker but faster than the primary response, with a peak reached on day 5 rather than on day 15.

TCR cDNA was made using 5'RACE template switching, a step that added a universal primer site and unique molecular identifiers. Priming of cDNA synthesis was performed from both the TCR alpha and TCR beta constant segments. Library amplification used two PCR steps, and the second PCR step added sample barcodes and sequencing adapters. Sequencing of the libraries was done on either Illumina HiSeq 2500 (2x100 bp) or NovaSeq (2x150 bp). Turning to the authors' computational methods: Reads were demultiplexed and collapsed into UMI consensus sequences with MIGEC, and V(D)J alignment was performed with MiXCR. Clonotypes responding to the vaccine were identified with edgeR on replicate PBMC samples, with the criteria of FDR below 0.01 and a log2 fold change above 5 up to day 15. Bulk clonotypes were assigned CD4 or CD8 identity according to which sequenced CD4 or CD8 repertoire held them at higher abundance. TCRdb's own reprocessing of the public reads used fastp at Q25 and MiXCR and kept productive beta chains. Each entry merges the rows of one CDR3 protein and shows their most common DNA and genes. TCRdb, not the original authors, processed these V and J calls. The sample table lists around 590,000 distinct CDR3 sequences, roughly 12% of them with a count of one. Of the sample, around 14% falls within the top ten clones.

Per the publication, the treatment or condition label means: live attenuated yellow fever vaccine strain. At each blood-draw timepoint, two biological replicates of bulk PBMCs were obtained. PBMCs were isolated from peripheral blood using a standard Ficoll-Paque protocol. TriZol was used to extract RNA from bulk PBMCs, from CD4 and CD8 fractions, and from dextramer-positive and dextramer-negative fractions. This clonotype was observed a few times. The antigen this receptor binds is unknown. Base quality data are lacking; no much larger clone is found one base away. The junction carries 5 bases between V and J, which are trimmed by 5 bases and 4 bases respectively. The CDR3 measures 10 amino acids from cysteine to phenylalanine. The retained sequence is limited to the CDR3, 30 bases, with the frame set at the first base. For CDR1 and CDR2, the germline V gene lists SQVTM and ANQGSEA.

The sequences come from PBMCs, collected on the day of the yellow fever booster vaccination. The chain was built from TRBV29-1 and TRBJ1-1, with the D gene not clear enough to name. The source is a man in his thirties or forties who received the YFV17D yellow fever vaccine. DNA sequence: TGCAGCGTTTGGGGCACTGAAGCTTTCTTT. Its protein is CSVWGTEAFF.